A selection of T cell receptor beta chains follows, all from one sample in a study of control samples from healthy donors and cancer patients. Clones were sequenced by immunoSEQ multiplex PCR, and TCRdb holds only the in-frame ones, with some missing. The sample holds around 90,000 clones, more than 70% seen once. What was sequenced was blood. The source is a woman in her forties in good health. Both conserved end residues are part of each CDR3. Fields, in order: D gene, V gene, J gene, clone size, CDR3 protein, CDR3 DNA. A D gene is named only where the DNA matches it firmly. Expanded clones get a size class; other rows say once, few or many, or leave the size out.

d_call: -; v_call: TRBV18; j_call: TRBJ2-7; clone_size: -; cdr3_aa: CASSPSRDSYEQYF; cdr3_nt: TGTGCCAGCTCACCTTCCAGGGATTCCTACGAGCAGTACTTC
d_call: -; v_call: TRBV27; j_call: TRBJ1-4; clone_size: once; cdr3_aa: CASSSGATNEKLFF; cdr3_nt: TGTGCCAGCAGTTCGGGAGCAACTAATGAAAAACTGTTTTTT
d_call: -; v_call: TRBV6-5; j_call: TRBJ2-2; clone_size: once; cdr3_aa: CASSYDWETGELFF; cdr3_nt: TGTGCCAGCAGTTACGACTGGGAGACCGGGGAGCTGTTTTTT
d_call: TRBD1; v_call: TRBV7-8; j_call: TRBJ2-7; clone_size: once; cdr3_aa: CASSLYGTEIYEQYF; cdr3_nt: TGTGCCAGCAGCTTGTATGGGACAGAAATTTACGAGCAGTACTTC
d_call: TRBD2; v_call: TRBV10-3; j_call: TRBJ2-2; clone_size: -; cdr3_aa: CAIRGLAGTGELFF; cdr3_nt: TGTGCCATCAGAGGACTAGCGGGGACCGGGGAGCTGTTTTTT
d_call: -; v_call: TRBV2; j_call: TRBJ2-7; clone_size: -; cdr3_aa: CASSGSRTPHEQYF; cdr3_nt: TGTGCCAGCAGTGGCTCTCGGACACCACACGAGCAGTACTTC
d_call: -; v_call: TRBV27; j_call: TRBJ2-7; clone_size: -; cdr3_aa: CASSDGFRYEQYF; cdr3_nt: TGTGCCAGCAGTGACGGATTTCGGTACGAGCAGTACTTC
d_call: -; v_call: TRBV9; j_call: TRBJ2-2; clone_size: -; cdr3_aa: CASSVLGGRANTGELFF; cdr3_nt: TGTGCCAGCAGCGTCTTGGGGGGTCGCGCGAACACCGGGGAGCTGTTTTTT
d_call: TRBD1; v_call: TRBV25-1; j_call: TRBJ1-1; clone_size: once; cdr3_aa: CASSESGTVQEAFF; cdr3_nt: TGTGCCAGCAGTGAATCCGGGACAGTACAAGAAGCTTTCTTT
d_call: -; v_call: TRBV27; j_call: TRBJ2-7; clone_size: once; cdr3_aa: CASSLKFTYEQYF; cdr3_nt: TGTGCCAGCAGTTTAAAGTTTACCTACGAGCAGTACTTC
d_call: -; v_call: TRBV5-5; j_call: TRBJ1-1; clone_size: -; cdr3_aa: CASSLAAGFMNTEAFF; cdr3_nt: TGTGCCAGCAGCTTGGCGGCAGGGTTCATGAACACTGAAGCTTTCTTT
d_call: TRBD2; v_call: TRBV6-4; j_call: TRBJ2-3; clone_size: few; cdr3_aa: CASSGVAGGSDTQYF; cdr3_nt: TGTGCCAGCAGTGGCGTAGCGGGGGGTTCAGATACGCAGTATTTT
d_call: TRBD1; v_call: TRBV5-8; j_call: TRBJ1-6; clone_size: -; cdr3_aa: CASSAQDRAPLHF; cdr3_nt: TGTGCCAGCAGCGCGCAGGACAGGGCCCCCCTCCACTTT
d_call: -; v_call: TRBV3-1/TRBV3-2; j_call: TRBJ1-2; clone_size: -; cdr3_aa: CASSQDGGMNYTF; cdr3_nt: TGTGCCAGCAGCCAAGATGGGGGCATGAACTACACCTTC
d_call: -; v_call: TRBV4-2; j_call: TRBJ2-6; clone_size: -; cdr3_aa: CASSSPGGTGLTGANVLTF; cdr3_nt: TGTGCCAGCAGCTCCCCGGGAGGGACAGGGTTAACTGGGGCCAACGTCCTGACTTTC
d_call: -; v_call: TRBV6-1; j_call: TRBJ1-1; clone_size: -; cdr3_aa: CASSETQSEAFF; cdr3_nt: TGTGCCAGCAGTGAAACACAGAGTGAAGCTTTCTTT